The 32 T cell receptor beta chains given below trace back to one sample, sequenced in a study of blood T cell repertoires in COVID-19. Data came from immunoSEQ multiplex PCR; TCRdb stores just in-frame clones and leaves some out. This repertoire shows under 150,000 clones, approximately 79% found once; its top ten account for roughly 2.9%. The sample consisted of PBMCs or T cells enriched from blood (not recorded which). These receptor sequences come from a woman aged 50 to 60 who had recovered from COVID-19.

This chain uses TRBV3-1 (or the pseudogene TRBV3-2) with TRBJ2-7, with 7 bases fitting TRBD1. The length of the CDR3 is 16 residues. Per germline, CDR1 LGHDT and CDR2 YNNKEL (reference sequence). V lost 1 base and J lost 2; bases outside the gene matches: 8. In DNA, the CDR3 is TGTGCCAGCAGCCAAGCTAAGGGGACAGAAACCTACGAGCAGTACTTC. Amino acid sequence: CASSQAKGTETYEQYF.

The chain links TRBV9 to TRBJ1-5, with a tentative D call TRBD1 (6 bases). Trimming removed 4 bases from V and 6 bases from J, with 17 bases in between. Germline V gene data show CDR1 as SGDLS and CDR2 as YYNGEE. The CDR3 has 15 amino acids. The CDR3 DNA reads as TGTGCCAGCAGCCCATCCGGGGGGCGCGGTCAGCCCCAGCATTTT. This encodes CASSPSGGRGQPQHF.

The chain couples TRBV28 to TRBJ2-7; TRBD2 matches 7 bases. With V trimmed by 4 bases and J by 3 bases, 9 bases remained unmatched. The CDR3 contains 15 residues. Germline V gene lookup returns CDR1 MDHEN and CDR2 SYDVKM. The CDR3 DNA is TGTGCCAGCAGTTCCAGCGGGACTCGGAACTACGAGCAGTACTTC. Amino acid sequence: CASSSSGTRNYEQYF.

The chain uses TRBV30 and TRBJ1-2; 9 bases fit TRBD1. This CDR3 comprises 14 residues. The trim removed 2 bases at V and 4 bases at J, leaving 5 bases unmatched. Germline CDR1 is GTSNPN and CDR2 is SVGIG (reference sequence). The CDR3, as DNA: TGTGCCTGGAGTACAGGGGGCTCCACCTATGGCTACACCTTC. As protein: CAWSTGGSTYGYTF.

V is TRBV7-8 and J is TRBJ1-1; D possibly corresponds to TRBD1 (5 bases). The CDR3 has 15 residues. The V end was cut by 1 base, the J end by 5 bases, with 14 bases between. CDR1 is SGHVS and CDR2 is FQNEAQ in the germline V gene. The CDR3 nucleotides read TGTGCCAGCAGCTTAGTTGTCAGGGATGTTACTGAAGCTTTCTTT. Residues: CASSLVVRDVTEAFF.

This clone was observed once. The chain combines TRBV5-1 with TRBJ2-5; 8 bases match TRBD1. The CDR3 runs 16 residues. Germline V gene data show CDR1 as SGHRS and CDR2 as YFSETQ. V lost 1 base to trimming and J lost 5 bases; unmatched junction nucleotides: 10. CDR3 region: CASSLQRAGGPETQYF. Written as DNA, the CDR3 is TGCGCCAGCAGCTTGCAGAGGGCAGGGGGCCCGGAGACCCAGTACTTC.

The rearrangement links TRBV28 to TRBJ2-5; 8 nucleotides agree with TRBD1. Germline V gene data show CDR1 as MDHEN and CDR2 as SYDVKM. With V trimmed by 4 bases and J by 5 bases, 6 bases remained unmatched. The CDR3 totals 14 residues. CDR3 DNA: TGTGCCAGCAGTTCGAGCAGGGGGCACGAGACCCAGTACTTC. It specifies CASSSSRGHETQYF. Full variable domain (missing parts from reference TRBV28 and TRBJ2-5): DVKVTQSSRYLVKRTGEKVFLECVQDMDHENMFWYRQDPGLGLRLIYFSYDVKMKEKGDIPEGYSVSREKKERFSLILESASTNQTSMYLCASSSSRGHETQYFGPGTRLLVL.

This chain joins TRBV7-8 and TRBJ1-1; D ambiguous. The germline CDR1 and CDR2 sequences are SGHVS and FQNEAQ. The CDR3 has 12 residues. V was trimmed by 5 bases and J by 9 bases, leaving 13 bases between them. The CDR3 bases are TGTGCCAGCAGCCCGTCAGGCTATAAAGCTTTCTTT. The encoded protein is CASSPSGYKAFF.

The table lists this clone with a few counts. The CDR3 spells CASSQDPGGVSEAFF. Written as DNA, the CDR3 is TGTGCCAGCAGCCAAGACCCGGGGGGGGTGAGTGAAGCTTTCTTT. The V call is TRBV4-2, the J call TRBJ1-1; the D gene is possibly TRBD1 (5 bases). Trimming cost V 0 bases and J 7 bases, with 15 bases left between them. The CDR3 is 15 residues long. Germline values: CDR1 LGHNA, CDR2 YNFKEQ.

The chain uses TRBV25-1 and TRBJ1-2; D is ambiguous. V gave up 5 bases and J gave up 5 bases, with 18 bases separating them. The germline gives CDR1 MGHDK, CDR2 SYGVNS. This CDR3 comprises 15 residues. The CDR3 loop is CASSQGPRSRYGYTF. The CDR3 DNA reads as TGTGCCAGCAGTCAAGGCCCGAGGTCGCGATATGGCTACACCTTC.

V gene TRBV5-8 combines with J gene TRBJ2-7; a possible D gene is TRBD2 (7 bases). The CDR3 length is 14 residues. The V gene's germline CDR1 is SGHTS and CDR2 YDEGEE. The V and J ends lost 5 bases and 0 bases respectively, with 12 bases between them. This CDR3 is CASRNRGASYEQYF. In nucleotides, the CDR3 is TGTGCCAGCAGGAATCGGGGGGCCTCCTACGAGCAGTACTTC.

A few counts support this clone. CDR3 sequence: CASSPRGTWRGQPQHF. Written as DNA, the CDR3 is TGTGCCAGTAGCCCACGGGGGACCTGGCGCGGACAGCCCCAGCATTTT. V is TRBV19 and J is TRBJ1-5; TRBD1 is a possible D gene (5 bases). The germline V gene has CDR1 LNHDA and CDR2 SQIVND (reference sequence). Deletions cut 6 bases from V and 7 bases from J, with 22 bases between. The CDR3 is made up of 16 amino acids.

The V and J genes are TRBV11-2 and TRBJ2-3; 10 bases match TRBD2. Germline V lookup: CDR1 SGHAT, CDR2 FQNNGV. The CDR3 is 16 residues long. J was trimmed by 1 base and V by 5 bases; bases with no gene match: 6. This CDR3 reads CASSTLAGVGTDTQYF. The DNA of the CDR3 is TGTGCCAGCAGCACTCTAGCGGGAGTTGGCACAGATACGCAGTATTTT.

The V and J genes are TRBV7-3 and TRBJ2-7; D is ambiguous. The CDR3 has 16 amino acids. With 5 bases removed from V and 4 bases from J, the gap between germline ends came to 21 bases. CDR1 is SGHTA and CDR2 is FQGTGA in the germline V gene. In DNA form, the CDR3 reads TGTGCCAGCAGCGCCGACGGGTGGCCTGGAGCTTACGAGCAGTACTTC. Translating gives CASSADGWPGAYEQYF.

The gene calls are TRBV18 and TRBJ1-4; tentatively, D is TRBD1 (5 bases). V lost 6 bases to trimming and J lost 8 bases, with 16 bases between them. Germline-derived CDR1 and CDR2 are KGHSH and LQKENI. CDR3 size: 14 residues. The CDR3 protein is CASSSGASREKLFF. The CDR3 DNA is TGTGCCAGCTCTAGTGGGGCGTCGCGGGAAAAACTGTTTTTT.

The V call is TRBV19, the J call TRBJ1-1, with D hard to call. V shed 8 bases and J shed 1 base, with 14 bases lying between them. The CDR3 spans 14 residues. Germline V lookup: CDR1 LNHDA, CDR2 SQIVND (reference sequence). The CDR3 DNA follows: TGTGCCAGTCGTCGCGCAGGAGGGAACACTGAAGCTTTCTTT. It is translated as CASRRAGGNTEAFF.

This chain links TRBV7-9 with TRBJ1-6, with 7 bases aligning to TRBD1. Germline values: CDR1 SEHNR, CDR2 FQNEAQ (reference sequence). CDR3 length: 14 residues. With V trimmed by 3 bases and J by 10 bases, 6 bases remained unmatched. The chain's CDR3 is CASSFTGVGSPLHF. The CDR3 DNA sequence: TGTGCCAGCAGCTTTACAGGGGTCGGATCACCCCTCCACTTT.

The J gene is TRBJ1-6, the V gene TRBV11-2; D is ambiguous. CDR1 and CDR2 from the germline V gene are SGHAT and FQNNGV. The CDR3 totals 15 residues. Trimming cost V 7 bases and J 13 bases, with 23 bases left between them. CDR3 sequence reads: CASTRTGHPENPLHF. The CDR3 nucleotides are TGTGCCAGCACCCGGACTGGGCACCCCGAAAATCCCCTCCACTTT.

CDR3 amino acids: CASSLAGQAGANVLTF. The CDR3 DNA is TGCGCCAGCAGCTTGGCCGGACAGGCTGGGGCCAACGTCCTGACTTTC. This chain uses TRBV5-1 with TRBJ2-6, with 7 nucleotides matching TRBD1. With 0 bases clipped from V and 2 bases from J, the junction kept 2 bases outside the gene matches. The CDR3 spans 16 residues. Germline V gene sequence: CDR1 SGHRS, CDR2 YFSETQ.

This chain links TRBV9 with TRBJ1-6; D is possibly TRBD1 (6 bases). Germline loops: CDR1 SGDLS, CDR2 YYNGEE. Trimming took 3 bases from V and 10 from J, leaving 17 bases between them. The CDR3 totals 15 residues. The CDR3 DNA sequence: TGTGCCAGCAGCGCGAGCGGCAGGGGCGAATCACCCCTCCACTTT. It codes for CASSASGRGESPLHF.

The rearrangement joins TRBV3-1 (or the pseudogene TRBV3-2) to TRBJ2-2; D unclear. Trimming stripped 4 bases from V and 5 bases from J, with 2 bases between. This CDR3 has 11 residues. The germline V gene encodes CDR1 LGHDT and CDR2 YNNKEL (reference sequence). The CDR3 coding sequence is TGTGCCAGCAGCCTAACCGGGGAGCTGTTTTTT. Protein product: CASSLTGELFF.

This chain joins TRBV3-1 (or the pseudogene TRBV3-2) and TRBJ1-1; D uncertain. The V end lost 4 bases, the J end lost 4 bases, and 7 bases lay between the germline ends. The germline CDR1 and CDR2 sequences are LGHDT and YNNKEL (reference sequence). The CDR3 length is 12 residues. CDR3 protein: CASSLLATEAFF. The CDR3, as DNA: TGTGCCAGCAGCCTCTTGGCCACTGAAGCTTTCTTT.

The chain joins TRBV19 to TRBJ1-4; TRBD1 aligns across 7 bases. Germline CDR1 LNHDA, CDR2 SQIVND (reference sequence). This CDR3 comprises 14 residues. The ends lost 5 bases at V and 7 bases at J; junction bases unmatched: 7. CDR3 sequence (DNA): TGTGCCAGTAGTCCACAGGGGCGTAGTGAAAAACTGTTTTTT. It translates to CASSPQGRSEKLFF. The full variable domain, in which reference TRBV19 and TRBJ1-4 provide the parts outside the CDR3, is DGGITQSPKYLFRKEGQNVTLSCEQNLNHDAMYWYRQDPGQGLRLIYYSQIVNDFQKGDIAEGYSVSREKKESFPLTVTSAQKNPTAFYLCASSPQGRSEKLFFGSGTQLSVL.

This clone was found a few times. V gene TRBV3-1 (or the pseudogene TRBV3-2) combines with J gene TRBJ1-5; D is unresolved. Germline V gene sequence: CDR1 LGHDT, CDR2 YNNKEL (reference sequence). The CDR3 is 14 residues long. Trimming left V 8 bases short and J 0 bases short, with 11 bases between. The CDR3 spells CASGQDPSNQPQHF. DNA of the CDR3: TGTGCCAGCGGGCAGGATCCTAGCAATCAGCCCCAGCATTTT.

This rearrangement joins TRBV10-3 to TRBJ1-4; a weak D match, TRBD1 (6 bases). Trimming removed 10 bases from V and 2 bases from J, with 11 bases in between. The CDR3 is 13 residues long. CDR1 is ENHRY and CDR2 is SYGVKD in the germline V gene. CDR3 sequence: CATYDRTNEKLFF. The CDR3 DNA reads as TGTGCCACCTACGACAGGACTAATGAAAAACTGTTTTTT.

This chain uses TRBV9 with TRBJ2-1, with TRBD2 matching 13 bases. Germline V gene data show CDR1 as SGDLS and CDR2 as YYNGEE. The CDR3 runs to 16 residues. J lost 4 bases, V lost 0 bases, and 1 base had no gene match. CDR3 region: CASSVGTSGSYNEQFF. In nucleotides, the CDR3 is TGTGCCAGCAGCGTAGGGACTAGCGGGAGTTACAATGAGCAGTTCTTC. Filled out from reference TRBV9 and TRBJ2-1, the complete variable domain reads DSGVTQTPKHLITATGQRVTLRCSPRSGDLSVYWYQQSLDQGLQFLIQYYNGEERAKGNILERFSAQQFPDLHSELNLSSLELGDSALYFCASSVGTSGSYNEQFFGPGTRLTVL.

This chain joins TRBV11-2 and TRBJ2-1; maybe TRBD1 (5 bases). The germline CDR1 and CDR2 sequences are SGHAT and FQNNGV. The CDR3 has 15 residues. V was trimmed by 0 bases and J by 1 base, leaving 7 bases between them. The CDR3 spells CASSLDRVSYNEQFF. In DNA form, the CDR3 reads TGTGCCAGCAGCTTAGACAGGGTTTCCTACAATGAGCAGTTCTTC.

This clone showed up just once. The chain couples TRBV11-3 to TRBJ2-3, with D possibly being TRBD1 (6 bases). Germline V CDR1 and CDR2: SGHNT, YENEEA. The V end lost 8 bases, the J end lost 0 bases, and 12 bases lay between the germline ends. CDR3 length: 14 residues. As DNA, the CDR3 is TGTGCCAGCGTGCAAGGGACAAGCACAGATACGCAGTATTTT. It is translated as CASVQGTSTDTQYF.

This chain links TRBV7-9 with TRBJ2-1; tentatively, D is TRBD1 (6 bases). The CDR3 has 12 amino acids. V dropped 4 bases and J dropped 7 bases, with 8 bases sitting between them. Germline V lookup: CDR1 SEHNR, CDR2 FQNEAQ (reference sequence). Written as DNA, the CDR3 is TGTGCCAGCAGCTACAGGGAAAATGAGCAGTTCTTC. It is translated as CASSYRENEQFF.

The J gene is TRBJ1-5, the V gene TRBV27; 9 bases agree with TRBD1. Per germline, CDR1 MNHEY and CDR2 SMNVEV (reference sequence). This CDR3 has 14 amino acids. V lost 6 bases, J lost 7 bases, and 7 bases stayed unmatched. CDR3 nucleotide sequence: TGTGCCAGCAGACCCGGGACAGGGTACCAGCCCCAGCATTTT. Translating it yields CASRPGTGYQPQHF.

The chain carries TRBV27 and TRBJ2-1; TRBD2 matches 8 bases. Germline V gene sequence: CDR1 MNHEY, CDR2 SMNVEV (reference sequence). The CDR3 has 15 residues. Trimming took 6 bases from V and 3 from J; bases not matched to a gene: 7. As DNA, the CDR3 is TGTGCCAGCAGCCCGGGACTAGTTTACTACAATGAGCAGTTCTTC. As protein: CASSPGLVYYNEQFF.

The V and J genes are TRBV9 and TRBJ1-1; D is perhaps TRBD1 (5 bases). The germline V and J ends were trimmed by 0 bases and 5 bases, with 14 bases remaining between them. The germline CDR1 and CDR2 sequences are SGDLS and YYNGEE. CDR3 size: 15 residues. CDR3 sequence reads: CASSVEGQARTEAFF. The DNA of the CDR3 is TGTGCCAGCAGCGTAGAGGGGCAGGCCAGGACTGAAGCTTTCTTT.